Sequencing of this T cell receptor beta chain was carried out in a study of T cell responses to AZD1222 COVID-19 vaccine (dated by TCRdb to 2020 to 2023). General notes on the study: A total of just over 230 trial participants underwent TCR sequencing, of whom some 200 had received two doses of AZD1222 and 26 had received two doses of the MenACWY control vaccine. Enrollment into the trials was organized by age into subgroups of 18-55, 56-69 and 70-plus years, and those subgroups contained roughly 150, 30 and 60 TCR-sequenced participants, respectively. Overall study outcomes, separate from this receptor: Most participants were white British and females outnumbered males, and the authors suggested that clonal diversity may have been underestimated. In the small 56-69-year group, the increase in depth fell short of significance, most likely because of low power. A significant rise in spike-specific TCR breadth and depth was observed after two AZD1222 doses relative to day 0 and relative to MenACWY recipients. Vaccine-associated CD4 TCRs spanned the whole spike protein, with dominant responses in regions 160-218 and 743-854. No day 14 peak-response samples were available, so repertoires were characterized only after the peak T cell response. Nearly half of unique spike-specific TCRs reportedly recognized epitopes outside regions mutated in the B.1.351 and B.1.1.7 variants. Conclusions about previously exposed vaccinees are limited because only six or seven AZD1222 recipients were SARS-CoV-2 seropositive at baseline.

For this chain, trimming is 8 bases at the V end and 0 bases at the J end, and the number of junction bases without a gene match is 6. Spanning cysteine to phenylalanine, the CDR3 consists of 14 amino acids. Only the CDR3 DNA is retained, 42 bases long and in frame from the first base. The CDR1 and CDR2 encoded by the germline V gene (reference sequence) are MNHNY and SVGAGI. What the time point label conveys for this sample: baseline before first vaccination. This specimen's treatment or condition label, interpreted: meningococcal conjugate vaccine given as trial control. The vaccinee samples were drawn from two UK trials, COV001 and COV002, one of which was a single-blind randomized controlled phase 2/3 trial testing AZD1222 (ChAdOx1 nCoV-19) in healthy adults. Trial participant PBMC samples were collected at day 0 and day 28 after the second dose for TCRbeta chain sequencing. Details on this clone: Its recognized antigen is unknown. No qualities accompany the bases; no much larger clone lies one base away.

The CDR3 regions of human TCRbeta chains were subjected to immunosequencing. The original pipeline was this. TCRs in the repertoires were compared against a reference library of SARS-CoV-2-specific TCRs that had been generated with the MIRA antigen-specificity platform. Breadth was defined as the fraction of unique TCRs that were SARS-CoV-2-associated, and depth was defined as the fraction of total T cells that were SARS-CoV-2-associated. Using the MIRA data, each spike-specific TCR was assigned both to the spike region to which the TCR was reactive and to a CD4 or CD8 class. Log10-transformed breadth and depth values were compared by one-way ANOVA with Sidak's multiple comparisons tests. Not all clones reach the TCRdb copy of this immuneACCESS table, which keeps in-frame sequences only. Checked studies attribute under half of the gap to unresolved V genes and leave the rest unexplained. That table furnishes V, J and clone size, whereas the DNA furnished D and trimming. The sample data list some 120,000 clones, and 90% of these were observed just once. The top ten constitute less than 4.5% of the sample.

This sequence was found in an adult in good health. This chain is built from TRBV6-6 and TRBJ1-1; 7 central bases correspond to TRBD1. The source material was peripheral blood, sampled on day 0 of MenACWY control vaccination. DNA sequence: TGTGCCAGCGGCGAGGGACAGCTGAACACTGAAGCTTTCTTT. Its coded protein is CASGEGQLNTEAFF.